The present entry profiles one T cell receptor beta chain with its context. No antigen is known for it. Per-base quality was not reported, and no clone a single base away is much larger than it. This entry comes from a study of regulatory T cells in long-lasting Graves disease (dated by TCRdb to the early 2020s). With regard to the full study: Newly diagnosed Graves' disease patients had taken antithyroid drugs for less than 3 months. The study took place in China and was registered as a clinical trial. A total of roughly 33 samples were covered by TCR sequencing, comprising roughly 13 persistent and 20 or so newly diagnosed Graves' disease patients. Persistent Graves' disease patients were compared with newly diagnosed Graves' disease patients by peripheral blood TCR sequencing and RNA sequencing.

On the study overall, not on this receptor specifically: More public clonotypes were shared among persistent patients (under 3,000) than among newly diagnosed patients (966). Lower TCR Shannon entropy and fewer highly expanded clones were observed in persistent Graves' disease patients than in newly diagnosed patients, which suggested clonal expansion. Preferential use of TRBV28, TRBJ1-2 and TRBJ2-5 was observed in persistent disease, whereas TRBV20-1 and TRBJ2-1 were favored in newly diagnosed disease. The authors noted that the small sample size was a limitation that may lower accuracy. Only peripheral blood was studied, because thyroid tissue, the primary lesion, was inaccessible. Only the TCR beta chain was sequenced and analyzed.

The CDR3 measures 14 amino acids from cysteine to phenylalanine. Only the CDR3 part of the read is kept: 42 bases, read in frame from the first base. According to the germline V gene (reference sequence), CDR1 reads MNHEY and CDR2 reads SMNVEV. Trimming takes 6 bases from V and 2 bases from J, and the germline ends sit 12 bases apart. What this sample's time point label stands for: newly diagnosed GD, antithyroid drugs for less than 3 months. For both TCR sequencing and RNA sequencing, RNA was extracted from PBMCs in TRIzol. The diagnosis of Graves' disease was made according to American Thyroid Association guidelines. Patients were recruited from an endocrinology department in Xi'an, China. From each patient, approximately 10 milliliters of peripheral blood was collected into an EDTA anticoagulant tube. Ficoll Paque Plus density gradient separation was used to isolate PBMCs, and no additional T cell sorting was done. An Agilent 2100 Bioanalyzer and agarose gel were used to check RNA quality, while a NanoDrop 2000 measured RNA concentration.

The library was produced with multiplex PCR. TCRdb lists the instrument as Illumina HiSeq 4000. CDR3 regions were amplified by Arm-PCR with iRepertoire HTBI primers to construct TCR beta libraries. Before sequencing, the PCR products underwent gel purification. In the original analysis: Gene usage analysis of CDR3 amino acid clonotypes used the 62 TRBV and some 13 TRBJ segments found across samples. COPE and FqMerger were used to merge the filtered high-quality paired reads into contigs. BLAST was used to align contigs to IMGT TRBV, TRBD and TRBJ reference genes, with CDR3 defined following IMGT. Any clonotype with a frequency above 0.1% was classified as a highly expanded clone. Repertoire diversity was measured by Shannon entropy, and V-J evenness by the Gini coefficient. Public clonotypes were defined as clonotypes shared by more than one individual. TCRdb reprocessed the public reads (quality trimming at Q25 with fastp, clone calling with MiXCR) and kept in-frame beta chains. When rows share a CDR3 protein, they turn into one entry using the most common DNA and genes. The V and J calls were not made by the authors but by TCRdb's processing. The sample table lists over 400,000 distinct CDR3 sequences, around 15% of them with a count of one. The top ten constitute roughly a sixth of the sample.

The data also belong to a second study, concerning T cells in Graves' hyperthyroidism and ophthalmopathy. As described in the second report: A patient counted as having stable Graves' hyperthyroidism if no progression to ophthalmopathy occurred over 18 months of follow-up. Hyperthyroidism patients were aged 18 to 65 years and newly diagnosed, with disease duration of less than 2 months. Patients with uncontrolled infections, other autoimmune diseases, pregnancy or lactation were excluded. Diagnoses were established on the basis of clinical symptoms, serum thyroxine and TRAb, thyroid ultrasound, and orbital computed tomography. The first round of RT-PCR for the TCR CDR3 was performed with the HTBI primer set and the Qiagen OneStep RT-PCR kit. Most expanded thyroid clonotypes (frequency above 0.001) were also detected in blood, a finding suggesting that blood repertoires may reflect thyroid immune responses. In cross-validation, a model built on a 13 V-J signature told ophthalmopathy apart from stable hyperthyroidism with approximately 90% sensitivity and around 81% specificity, and in testing the same model reached 80%/75%. In validation, the model predicted progression to ophthalmopathy a median of roughly 6.2 months before onset, with approximately 70% sensitivity and roughly 73% specificity. TCR V-J signatures able to tell the groups apart were searched for in a discovery cohort of some 97 patients, of whom under 45 had Graves' ophthalmopathy and around 58 had stable Graves' hyperthyroidism. Prospective prediction of ophthalmopathy was tested in an independent validation cohort consisting of about 19 hyperthyroidism patients and approximately 16 patients who later progressed to ophthalmopathy. The 75 to 100 discovery patients were randomly divided into training and test sets at a 7:3 ratio. The study also compared thyroid tissue and blood T-cell repertoires from a handful of Graves' hyperthyroidism patients. After blood sampling, hyperthyroidism patients were treated with methimazole at a starting dose of 30 mg daily, and ophthalmopathy patients were treated with high-dose intravenous methylprednisolone. Libraries were constructed in a second round of multiplex PCR, after which size selection and purification were carried out. The libraries were sequenced on an Illumina HiSeq2000 using paired-end 100 bp reads. SOAPnuke was used to process the raw data, with reads discarded if the reads contained adapters or uncalled bases, had a mean Phred below 15, or lacked an exact constant-primer or identifier match. High-quality paired reads were merged with COPE v1.2.5, and unique nucleotide sequences were defined as clonotypes. MiTCR v1.1 was used to align the clonotypes against IMGT TRBV, TRBD and TRBJ reference segments. Analysis was restricted to V-J combinations with a frequency above 0.0001, which covered about 99% of repertoires. The TCS score was defined as F50 (clonal expansion) divided by E x V (chaos), with BLOSUM62-based TCRdist calculated between CDR3 peptides within each V-J. Welch's t-statistics and random forest reduced several hundred V-J features to 10 to 15, which were used in a naive Bayes classifier (R e1071). No statistical method was used to fix the sample size in advance, and group allocation was not hidden from the investigators. According to the paper, TCR Vbeta CDR3 sequencing was carried out on some 140 peripheral blood samples, which came from fewer than 50 ophthalmopathy, 80 or so hyperthyroidism and some 17 progressor patients.

This sequence was found in a woman aged 45-65 years with Graves disease. Donor details come from another sample of the same person, matched by shared clones. Sequences were derived from peripheral blood mononuclear cells (PBMCs), sampled at new diagnosis, from a patient treated with antithyroid drugs. This sequence uses TRBV27 and TRBJ2-3; the D gene identity is not certain. The bases read TGTGCCAGCAGGTCGAATGTGAACACAGATACGCAGTATTTT. Its product reads: CASRSNVNTDTQYF.